These 28 T cell receptor beta chains were sequenced from one sample in a study of tissue T cells after allogeneic stem cell transplantation. Stated time point: mouse harvest day 7 after allogeneic transplant. Each mouse received 10^7 T-cell-depleted marrow cells plus 10^6 splenic CD5+ T cells by tail vein. Produced via immunoSEQ multiplex PCR; TCRdb's table is partial and in-frame only. The sample records over 6,500 clones, about 47% being singletons. Sequenced: lymph node tissue. The receptors were gathered from a female BALB/c mouse given C57BL/6 T cells with graft-versus-host disease after an allogeneic hematopoietic cell transplant.

This clone was counted between two and nine times. Each gene name is a mouse one. The read ends 1 residue before the CDR3 terminus; that terminus is restored from the germline J gene. V usage is TRBV24 and J usage is TRBJ2-7, with TRBD1 as a possible D gene (5 bases). The CDR3 contains 12 residues. Trimming removed 6 bases at V and 9 bases at J, with 15 bases between. The germline V gene has CDR1 KGHTA and CDR2 FRNEEI. CDR3 DNA (partial): TGTGCCAGCAGGCGGCCAGGGCCGGCACAGTAC. Translation gives CASRRPGPAQY. The whole CDR3 region reads CASRRPGPAQYF.

This clone appeared a few times. Gene names refer to mouse genes. The read comes to an end 1 residue before the CDR3 does, leaving the germline J gene to fill in the end. The chain joins TRBV12-1 to TRBJ1-2, with D possibly being TRBD1 (5 bases). Trimming removed 0 bases from V and 4 bases from J, with 5 bases in between. The CDR3 length is 12 residues. The germline V gene has CDR1 SGHSN and CDR2 HYEKVE. The CDR3 is CASSLGGSDYTF. The CDR3 bases that were read are TGTGCCAGCTCTCTCGGGGGCTCCGACTACACC. Filled out from reference TRBV12-1 and TRBJ1-2, the complete variable domain reads DSGVVQSPRHIIKEKGGRSVLTCIPISGHSNVVWYQQTLGKELKFLIQHYEKVERDKGFLPSRFSVQQFDDYHSEMNMSALELEDSAMYFCASSLGGSDYTFGSGTRLLVI.

This clone was seen a handful of times. The gene names here belong to mouse. The read is 1 residue too short to cover the CDR3 end, so that end is filled in from the germline J gene. This chain joins TRBV26 and TRBJ2-4; 10 positions match TRBD2. The CDR3 sequence is 16 residues long. The V segment lost 2 bases and the J segment 3 bases; nucleotides outside the gene matches: 5. Germline lookup yields CDR1 KGHPV and CDR2 FQNQEV (reference sequence). The CDR3 bases that were read are TGTGCCAGCAGTCTGGGGTCTGGGGGGGCCCAAAACACCTTGTAC. It encodes CASSLGSGGAQNTLY. The entire CDR3 sequence reads CASSLGSGGAQNTLYF.

There are a few counts of this clone. Genes and germline are mouse. The CDR3 extends 1 residue past the end of the read, so its final part is completed from the germline J gene. V is TRBV4 and J is TRBJ2-1, with unresolved D. There are 10 residues in the CDR3. Trimming removed 7 bases at V and 5 bases at J, with 3 bases between. Germline CDR1 and CDR2: LGHDT and YNNKQL (reference sequence). CDR3 bases read: TGTGCCAGCATCAATGCTGAGCAGTTC. Translated: CASINAEQF. The complete CDR3 protein is CASINAEQFF. Together with reference TRBV4 and TRBJ2-1, the CDR3 gives the full variable domain: ETAVFQTPNYHVTQVGNEVSFNCKQTLGHDTMYWYKQDSKKLLKIMFSYNNKQLIVNETVPRRFSPQSSDKAHLNLRIKSVEPEDSAVYLCASINAEQFFGPGTRLTVL.

This clone came up a few times. Mouse names are used for the genes. The sequence runs out 1 residue before the end of the CDR3; the remainder is reconstructed from the germline J gene. Other nucleotide sequences from this sample produce the same CDR3. The gene calls are TRBV3 and TRBJ1-2, with D maybe TRBD1 (5 bases). V lost 5 bases and J 3 bases, leaving 10 bases between the germline ends. The V gene's germline CDR1 is SNHLY and CDR2 FYNGKV (reference sequence). This CDR3 comprises 13 residues. This CDR3 reads CASSHRWDSDYTF. The CDR3 bases that were read are TGTGCCAGCAGCCACAGGTGGGACTCCGACTACACC.

A remark on this clone: Gene names and germline refer to mouse. The read finishes 1 residue shy of the CDR3 end, and the germline J gene is used to complete it. The gene calls are TRBV20 and TRBJ1-3; TRBD1 is a possible D gene (6 bases). This CDR3 has 15 residues. V was trimmed by 4 bases and J by 0 bases, leaving 13 bases between them. The germline V gene encodes CDR1 GFQATS and CDR2 STVNSAI. CDR3 loop: CGAKGTPNSGNTLYF. The part of the CDR3 DNA that was read is TGTGGTGCTAAAGGGACACCTAATTCTGGAAATACGCTCTAT. Combining the CDR3 with reference TRBV20 and TRBJ1-3 gives the whole variable domain GALVYQYPRRTICKSGTSMRMECQAVGFQATSVAWYRQSPQKTFELIALSTVNSAIKYEQNFTQEKFPISHPNLSFSSMTVLNAYLEDRGLYLCGAKGTPNSGNTLYFGEGSRLIVV.

As for this clone: A much larger clone sits a single nucleotide away, making a read error possible. Mouse names are used for the genes. The CDR3 end lies 1 residue beyond the end of the read and is filled in from the germline J gene. The chain links TRBV16 to TRBJ2-5; no firm D call. Trimming removed 0 bases at V and 2 bases at J, with 6 bases between. There are 14 residues in the CDR3. Germline V gene lookup returns CDR1 SGHSA and CDR2 FRNQAP. This CDR3 reads CASSLEGIQDTQYF. Incomplete CDR3 DNA: TGTGCAAGCAGCTTAGAGGGGATCCAAGACACCCAGTAC.

Turning to this clone: Mouse germline and gene names are used. The CDR3 goes on 1 residue after the read ends, and that part is filled in from the germline J gene. The rearrangement links TRBV23 to TRBJ2-1; the table names TRBD2, a call not compared with the DNA. This CDR3 has 15 residues. Germline V gene lookup returns CDR1 KGHTA and CDR2 FQNQQP. The sequenced part of the CDR3 DNA is TGCTCCAGCAGTCAAAGGGACTGGGGGGTTGCTGAGCAGTTC. Translated, it gives CSSSQRDWGVAEQF. In full, the CDR3 is CSSSQRDWGVAEQFF.

About this clone: Genes here carry mouse names. The CDR3 end is not reached by the read, which stops 1 residue before it; the germline J gene fills it in. The chain uses TRBV26 and TRBJ2-7; D remains ambiguous. V lost 3 bases and J 3 bases, leaving 6 bases between the germline ends. Germline V lookup: CDR1 KGHPV, CDR2 FQNQEV (reference sequence). This CDR3 spans 12 amino acids. Incomplete CDR3 DNA: TGTGCCAGCAGTCTCGGCAGCTATGAACAGTAC. Translating gives CASSLGSYEQY. The whole CDR3 reads CASSLGSYEQYF.

Regarding this clone: Gene names denote mouse genes. The missing CDR3 end, 1 residue past where the read stops, is filled in from the germline J gene. The same CDR3 arises from other DNA sequences in this sample as well. The gene calls are TRBV26 and TRBJ2-7, with D hard to call. Trimming cost V 2 bases and J 4 bases, with 3 bases left between them. Germline-derived CDR1 and CDR2 are KGHPV and FQNQEV (reference sequence). This CDR3 spans 11 amino acids. The covered CDR3 bases are TGTGCCAGCAGTCTGGGGTATGAACAGTAC. It encodes CASSLGYEQY. The entire CDR3 is CASSLGYEQYF.

Concerning this clone itself: Mouse gene names apply. The read halts 1 residue ahead of the CDR3 end, with the missing end drawn from the germline J gene. The chain employs TRBV26 and TRBJ2-4; 9 bases are shared with TRBD2. V lost 6 bases, J lost 0 bases, and 4 bases stayed unmatched. Germline loops: CDR1 KGHPV, CDR2 FQNQEV (reference sequence). The CDR3 is 15 residues long. The CDR3 sequence is CASSPDWGSQNTLYF. CDR3 bases read: TGTGCCAGCAGCCCCGACTGGGGGAGTCAAAACACCTTGTAC.

With respect to this clone: Gene names and germline refer to mouse. The read ends 1 residue before the CDR3 terminus; that terminus is restored from the germline J gene. The chain carries TRBV16 and TRBJ1-1; D is perhaps TRBD1 (6 bases). Germline CDR1 SGHSA, CDR2 FRNQAP. The CDR3 covers 14 residues. Between the trimmed V and J ends, which lost 1 base and 5 bases, there was a span of 11 bases. The CDR3 bases that were read are TGTGCAAGCAGCTTAGGGGGGGCCGGAACAGAAGTCTTC. This codes for CASSLGGAGTEVF. The whole CDR3 sequence is CASSLGGAGTEVFF.

This clone was counted a few times. Gene names refer to mouse genes. The CDR3 end falls 1 residue outside the read, so it is completed with the germline J gene. The rearrangement uses TRBV26 and TRBJ1-4, with D perhaps matching TRBD1 (6 bases). This CDR3 has 13 residues. V lost 7 bases and J lost 2, with 8 bases in between. CDR1 is KGHPV and CDR2 is FQNQEV in the germline V gene (reference sequence). The sequenced part of the CDR3 DNA is TGTGCCAGCACCGGGACATCCAACGAAAGATTATTT. Translating it yields CASTGTSNERLF. From start to end, the CDR3 is CASTGTSNERLFF.

As regards this clone: These gene names are mouse names. The read finishes 1 residue shy of the CDR3 end, and the germline J gene is used to complete it. The gene calls are TRBV26 and TRBJ2-1, with D tentatively TRBD1 (6 bases). Germline CDR1 reads KGHPV; CDR2 reads FQNQEV (reference sequence). CDR3 length: 14 amino acids. V lost 4 bases, J lost 5 bases, and 12 bases lay in between. The CDR3 sequence is CASSHPGHHAEQFF. Partial CDR3 DNA: TGTGCCAGCAGTCATCCGGGACATCATGCTGAGCAGTTC.

On this clone itself: The genes are named according to mouse. Read data end 1 residue before the CDR3 end; the end is taken from the germline J gene. V gene TRBV15 combines with J gene TRBJ1-4; perhaps TRBD1 as D (5 bases). V lost 6 bases and J 5 bases, leaving 7 bases between the germline ends. Germline V gene sequence: CDR1 SGHND, CDR2 FRSKSL. The CDR3 length is 12 residues. CDR3 sequence reads: CASSRQNERLFF. The CDR3 DNA, read in part, is TGTGCCAGCAGCAGACAGAACGAAAGATTATTT.

In its sample, this clone was seen a few times. These gene names are mouse names. The CDR3 extends 1 residue past the end of the read, so its final part is completed from the germline J gene. The rearrangement uses TRBV26 and TRBJ1-3; D is possibly TRBD1 (5 bases). V dropped 3 bases and J dropped 2 bases, with 8 bases sitting between them. The CDR3 contains 14 residues. Looked up from germline, CDR1 is KGHPV and CDR2 is FQNQEV (reference sequence). CDR3 in amino acids: CASSLTGPGNTLYF. Partial CDR3 DNA: TGTGCCAGCAGTCTAACGGGGCCTGGAAATACGCTCTAT.

Note on this clone: Gene names are the mouse ones. The chain's CDR3 is CASSWGNQDTQYF. CDR3 DNA (partial): TGTGCCAGCAGTTGGGGTAACCAAGACACCCAGTAC. The chain couples TRBV26 to TRBJ2-5, with D possibly TRBD2 on 5 matching bases. The DNA ends 1 residue before the CDR3 does, and the rest of the CDR3 is filled in from the germline J gene. The germline V gene has CDR1 KGHPV and CDR2 FQNQEV (reference sequence). V lost 5 bases to trimming and J lost 0 bases, with 6 bases between them. This CDR3 contains 13 residues.

Concerning this clone: The genes are named according to mouse. The CDR3 end falls 1 residue outside the read, so it is completed with the germline J gene. J is TRBJ1-5 and V is TRBV26; D unclear. Trimming shortened V by 4 bases and J by 2 bases, and 6 bases separated the two germline ends. The length of the CDR3 is 13 residues. Germline V gives CDR1 KGHPV, CDR2 FQNQEV (reference sequence). The CDR3 loop is CASSPAYNQAPLF. CDR3 DNA, as far as it was read: TGTGCCAGCAGTCCAGCATACAACCAGGCTCCGCTT. Filled out from reference TRBV26 and TRBJ1-5, the complete variable domain reads NSKVIQTPRYLVKGQGQKAKMRCIPEKGHPVVFWYQQNKNNEFKFLINFQNQEVLQQIDMTEKRFSAECPSNSPCSLEIQSSEAGDSALYLCASSPAYNQAPLFGEGTRLSVL.

Sample share makes this clone medium-sized. Gene names follow the mouse nomenclature. The read finishes 1 residue shy of the CDR3 end, and the germline J gene is used to complete it. The genes are TRBV14 and TRBJ2-5; the D gene is possibly TRBD1 (5 bases). V was pared by 4 bases and J by 0 bases, with 9 bases between. Germline-derived CDR1 and CDR2 are SGHDT and FRDEAV. There are 14 residues in the CDR3. The sequenced CDR3 bases are TGTGCCAGCAGTCTGACAGATAACCAAGACACCCAGTAC. This translates into CASSLTDNQDTQY. The whole CDR3 reads CASSLTDNQDTQYF.

Details on this clone: Gene names and germline match the mouse. Read coverage stops 1 residue before the CDR3 terminus; the germline J gene supplies the remainder. The rearrangement joins TRBV26 to TRBJ1-6; 9 nucleotides line up with TRBD1. TRBJ1-6 carries the ORF label, with uncertain function. The J segment lost 2 bases and the V segment lost 6 bases, leaving 2 bases of the junction unmatched. This CDR3 contains 15 residues. From germline, CDR1 is KGHPV and CDR2 FQNQEV (reference sequence). This chain's CDR3 is CASRGTGPYNSPLYF. The sequenced part of the CDR3 DNA is TGTGCCAGCAGGGGGACAGGGCCCTATAATTCGCCCCTCTAC.

In the case of this clone: Gene names refer to mouse genes. Sequencing ends 1 residue short of the CDR3 end; the germline J gene provides the rest. The V and J genes are TRBV26 and TRBJ2-4, with 9 bases that match TRBD2. The germline V gene has CDR1 KGHPV and CDR2 FQNQEV (reference sequence). V shed 3 bases, J shed 9 bases, and the junction held 10 bases outside the gene matches. The CDR3 is 15 residues long. CDR3: CASSLGLGGPRTLYF. The part of the CDR3 DNA that was read is TGTGCCAGCAGTCTTGGGTTGGGGGGGCCTAGGACCTTGTAC. The whole variable domain, remainder taken from reference TRBV26 and TRBJ2-4, is NSKVIQTPRYLVKGQGQKAKMRCIPEKGHPVVFWYQQNKNNEFKFLINFQNQEVLQQIDMTEKRFSAECPSNSPCSLEIQSSEAGDSALYLCASSLGLGGPRTLYFGAGTRLSVL.

This clone came up a few times. Germline and genes here are mouse. The read halts 1 residue ahead of the CDR3 end, with the missing end drawn from the germline J gene. V and J are TRBV23 and TRBJ2-1; the table gives TRBD2 as D, unverified against the DNA. The CDR3 runs to 14 residues. Looked up from germline, CDR1 is KGHTA and CDR2 is FQNQQP. This CDR3 reads CSSSHDWGRAEQFF. Incomplete CDR3 DNA: TGCTCCAGCAGTCACGACTGGGGGAGAGCTGAGCAGTTC.

Concerning this clone itself: Mouse gene names apply. Read sequence stops 1 residue before the CDR3 end, and the germline J gene provides the missing end. V gene TRBV5 combines with J gene TRBJ1-5; no clear D gene. V gave up 0 bases and J gave up 7 bases, with 7 bases separating them. The CDR3 is 13 amino acids. The germline V gene has CDR1 LGHNA and CDR2 YNLKQL (reference sequence). CDR3 sequence reads: CASSQDRQQAPLF. Incomplete CDR3 DNA: TGTGCCAGCAGCCAAGATAGGCAACAGGCTCCGCTT.

This clone was seen a few times. The gene names here belong to mouse. The CDR3 bases that were read are TGTGCCAGCGGGACTGGGTATGCTGAGCAGTTC. It codes for CASGTGYAEQF. The complete CDR3 sequence is CASGTGYAEQFF. This chain connects TRBV3 to TRBJ2-1; TRBD2 aligns across 9 bases. The read stops 1 residue short of the end of the CDR3; the missing end is completed from the germline J gene. The junction had 0 bases not matched to a gene; V was cut back by 8 bases and J by 4 bases. The CDR3 extends over 12 amino acids. Per the germline V gene, CDR1 is SNHLY and CDR2 is FYNGKV (reference sequence).

With regard to this clone: Gene names and germline match the mouse. The read stops 1 residue short of the end of the CDR3; the missing end is completed from the germline J gene. The V gene is TRBV13-3, the J gene TRBJ1-1, with D unclear. Trimming left V 6 bases short and J 0 bases short, with 9 bases between. CDR3 length equals 13 residues. Per the germline V gene, CDR1 is NNHDY and CDR2 is SYVADS. CDR3 sequence: CASNRHANTEVFF. CDR3 DNA (partial): TGTGCCAGCAACCGACACGCAAACACAGAAGTCTTC.

Concerning this clone: Genes and germline come from the mouse. The read terminates 1 residue before the CDR3 end, so the remaining end is supplied by the germline J gene. V gene TRBV13-2 combines with J gene TRBJ1-3; 10 nucleotides agree with TRBD1. V gave up 5 bases and J gave up 4 bases; unmatched junction bases: 6. CDR3 length: 15 residues. Germline values: CDR1 NNHNN, CDR2 SYGAGS (reference sequence). The CDR3 bases that were read are TGTGCCAGCGGGTACCGGGACAGGGGAGGAAATACGCTCTAT. Translation: CASGYRDRGGNTLY. The full CDR3 protein reads CASGYRDRGGNTLYF.

Of note for this clone: Gene names and germline match the mouse. Sequencing ends 1 residue short of the CDR3 end; the germline J gene provides the rest. The chain couples TRBV13-2 to TRBJ2-1; TRBD2 matches 8 bases. Looked up from germline, CDR1 is NNHNN and CDR2 is SYGAGS (reference sequence). With 10 bases clipped from V and 7 bases from J, the junction kept 13 bases outside the gene matches. This CDR3 is built from 14 residues. The sequenced part of the CDR3 DNA is TGTGCCCGCGCGGACGGGGGGGGCGGGGCTGAGCAGTTC. Translation gives CARADGGGGAEQF. The entire CDR3 sequence reads CARADGGGGAEQFF.

The sample holds a few counts of this clone. Gene names are mouse gene names. Read coverage stops 1 residue before the CDR3 terminus; the germline J gene supplies the remainder. The chain has TRBV26 and TRBJ2-4, with D uncertain. CDR3 length: 14 residues. V lost 6 bases, J lost 0 bases, and 10 bases lay in between. Germline CDR1 reads KGHPV; CDR2 reads FQNQEV (reference sequence). The sequenced part of the CDR3 DNA is TGTGCCAGCAGCCGAGACACTAGTCAAAACACCTTGTAC. Translated, it gives CASSRDTSQNTLY. The full CDR3 sequence reads CASSRDTSQNTLYF. Based on the CDR3 plus reference TRBV26 and TRBJ2-4, the full variable domain is NSKVIQTPRYLVKGQGQKAKMRCIPEKGHPVVFWYQQNKNNEFKFLINFQNQEVLQQIDMTEKRFSAECPSNSPCSLEIQSSEAGDSALYLCASSRDTSQNTLYFGAGTRLSVL.